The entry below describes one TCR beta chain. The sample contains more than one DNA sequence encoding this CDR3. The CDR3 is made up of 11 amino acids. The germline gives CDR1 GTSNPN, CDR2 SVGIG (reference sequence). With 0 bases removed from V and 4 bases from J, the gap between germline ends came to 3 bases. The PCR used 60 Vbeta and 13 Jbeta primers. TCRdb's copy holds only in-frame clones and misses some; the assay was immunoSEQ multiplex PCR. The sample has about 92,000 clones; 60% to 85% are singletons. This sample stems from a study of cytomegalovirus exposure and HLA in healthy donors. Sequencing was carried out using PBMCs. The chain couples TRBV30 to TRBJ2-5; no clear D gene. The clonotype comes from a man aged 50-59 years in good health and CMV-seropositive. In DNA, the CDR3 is TGTGCCTGGAGTGTACTAGAGACCCAGTACTTC. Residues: CAWSVLETQYF.